This is a list of T cell receptor beta chains from one sample in a study of CD8+CD57+ T cells in acquired aplastic anemia. TCRdb reanalysed the reads using MiXCR and keeps one entry per CDR3 protein. Of about 220,000 distinct CDR3 sequences in the sample, approximately 35% were seen once. Sequencing was carried out using sorted CD4+, CD8+, or CD8+CD57+ T cells (not recorded which) from PBMCs. These receptor sequences come from a human donor in good health, serving as a control. CDR3s include the opening cysteine and the closing phenylalanine or tryptophan. A D gene is named only where the DNA matches it firmly. Clone sizes are given selectively: once, few, many, or a class where the clone is expanded.

TRBV7-2	NA	TRBJ1-2	many	CASSLGSRAGYGYTF	TGTGCCAGCAGCTTAGGCTCCAGGGCGGGTTATGGCTACACCTTC
TRBV12-5	TRBD1	TRBJ2-1	NA	CASGLSPRPKDRGHNEQFF	TGTGCTAGTGGTTTGTCTCCCCGACCGAAGGACAGGGGTCACAATGAGCAATTCTTC
TRBV6-1	TRBD1	TRBJ1-2	NA	CASIPSRTGVGYTF	TGTGCCAGCATTCCTTCCCGGACAGGGGTCGGCTACACCTTC
TRBV20-1	NA	TRBJ2-1	many	CSASFQPAATYNEQFF	TGCAGTGCTAGTTTCCAGCCCGCGGCCACCTACAATGAGCAGTTCTTC
TRBV3-1	TRBD1	TRBJ1-4	few	CASSPGMTGAKLFF	TGTGCCAGCAGCCCGGGGATGACAGGGGCAAAACTGTTTTTT
TRBV19	TRBD1	TRBJ1-5	few	CASSMSGGSIYQPQHF	TGTGCCAGTAGTATGTCAGGGGGGTCGATTTATCAGCCCCAGCATTTT
TRBV30	NA	TRBJ2-1	NA	CAWSVFGYEQFF	TGTGCCTGGAGTGTATTTGGTTATGAGCAGTTCTTC
TRBV18	NA	TRBJ1-3	NA	CASSPRAGSSGNTIYF	TGTGCCAGCTCACCACGCGCGGGCAGCTCTGGAAACACCATATATTTT
TRBV5-1	TRBD1	TRBJ1-2	many	CASSFGTADYGYTF	TGCGCCAGCAGCTTCGGGACAGCGGACTATGGCTACACCTTC
TRBV2	TRBD1	TRBJ1-2	many	CASSEALQGVDYGYTF	TGTGCCTCCTCCGAAGCCTTACAGGGGGTTGACTATGGCTACACCTTC
TRBV11-1	NA	TRBJ2-2	few	CASSSTLRLGVFTGELFF	TGTGCCAGCAGCTCAACACTAAGACTGGGGGTTTTCACCGGGGAGCTGTTTTTT
TRBV2	NA	TRBJ2-2	NA	CASSEYAYPGELFF	TGTGCCAGCAGTGAATATGCCTACCCGGGCGAGCTGTTTTTT